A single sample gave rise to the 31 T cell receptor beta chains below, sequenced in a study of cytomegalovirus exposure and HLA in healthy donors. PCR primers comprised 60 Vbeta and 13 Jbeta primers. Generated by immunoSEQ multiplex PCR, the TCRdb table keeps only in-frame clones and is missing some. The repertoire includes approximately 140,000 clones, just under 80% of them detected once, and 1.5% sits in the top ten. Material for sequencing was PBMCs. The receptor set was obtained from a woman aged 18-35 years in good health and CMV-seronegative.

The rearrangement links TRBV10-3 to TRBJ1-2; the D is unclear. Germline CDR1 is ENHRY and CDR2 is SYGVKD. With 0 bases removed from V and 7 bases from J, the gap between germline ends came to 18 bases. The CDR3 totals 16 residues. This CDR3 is CAISESSGIGLLGYTF. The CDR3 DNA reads TGTGCCATCAGTGAGTCTTCCGGGATTGGTCTCCTTGGCTACACCTTC.

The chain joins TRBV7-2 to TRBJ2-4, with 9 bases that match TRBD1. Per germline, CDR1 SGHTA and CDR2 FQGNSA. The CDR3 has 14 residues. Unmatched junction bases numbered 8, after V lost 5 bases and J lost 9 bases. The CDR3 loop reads CASSPGQGEGIQYF. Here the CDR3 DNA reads TGTGCCAGCAGCCCGGGACAGGGAGAGGGCATTCAGTACTTC.

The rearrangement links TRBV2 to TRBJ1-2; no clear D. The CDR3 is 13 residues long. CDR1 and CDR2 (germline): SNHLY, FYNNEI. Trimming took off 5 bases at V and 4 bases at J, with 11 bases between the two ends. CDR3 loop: CASSRRAFYGYTF. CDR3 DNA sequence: TGTGCCAGCAGTCGGAGGGCATTCTATGGCTACACCTTC.

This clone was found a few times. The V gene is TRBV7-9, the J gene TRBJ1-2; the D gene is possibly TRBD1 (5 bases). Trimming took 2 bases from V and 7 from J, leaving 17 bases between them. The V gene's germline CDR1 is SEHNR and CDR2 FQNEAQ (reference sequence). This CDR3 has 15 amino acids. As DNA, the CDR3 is TGTGCCAGCAGCTTAATCCCCCGGCGGGACGGTGGCTACACCTTC. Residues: CASSLIPRRDGGYTF.

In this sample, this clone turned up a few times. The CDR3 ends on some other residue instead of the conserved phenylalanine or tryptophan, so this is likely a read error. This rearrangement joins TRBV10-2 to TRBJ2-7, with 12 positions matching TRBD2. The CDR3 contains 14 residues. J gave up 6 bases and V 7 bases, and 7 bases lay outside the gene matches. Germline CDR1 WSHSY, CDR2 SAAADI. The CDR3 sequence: CASTPGTSGSEQYL. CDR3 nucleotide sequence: TGCGCCAGCACCCCAGGGACTAGCGGGTCCGAGCAGTACTTG.

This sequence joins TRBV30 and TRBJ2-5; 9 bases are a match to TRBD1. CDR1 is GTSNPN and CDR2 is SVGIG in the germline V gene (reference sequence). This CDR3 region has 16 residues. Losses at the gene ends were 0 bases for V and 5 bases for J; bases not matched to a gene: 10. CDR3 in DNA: TGTGCCTGGAGTGTGATCCGTACAGGGGGCATGGAGACCCAGTACTTC. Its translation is CAWSVIRTGGMETQYF.

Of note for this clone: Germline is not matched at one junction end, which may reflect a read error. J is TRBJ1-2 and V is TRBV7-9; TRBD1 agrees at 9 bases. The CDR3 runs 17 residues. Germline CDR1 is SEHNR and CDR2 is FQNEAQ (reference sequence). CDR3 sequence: CASSLGDRVRSYYGYTF. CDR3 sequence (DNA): TGTGCCAGCAGTTTAGGGGACAGGGTGAGATCCTACTATGGCTACACCTTC.

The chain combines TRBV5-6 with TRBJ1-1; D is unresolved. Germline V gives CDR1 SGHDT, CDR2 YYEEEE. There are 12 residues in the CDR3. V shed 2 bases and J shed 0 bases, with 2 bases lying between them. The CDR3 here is CASSFLNTEAFF. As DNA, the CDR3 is TGTGCCAGCAGCTTCTTGAACACTGAAGCTTTCTTT. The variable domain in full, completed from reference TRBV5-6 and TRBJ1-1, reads DAGVTQSPTHLIKTRGQQVTLRCSPKSGHDTVSWYQQALGQGPQFIFQYYEEEERQRGNFPDRFSGHQFPNYSSELNVNALLLGDSALYLCASSFLNTEAFFGQGTRLTVV.

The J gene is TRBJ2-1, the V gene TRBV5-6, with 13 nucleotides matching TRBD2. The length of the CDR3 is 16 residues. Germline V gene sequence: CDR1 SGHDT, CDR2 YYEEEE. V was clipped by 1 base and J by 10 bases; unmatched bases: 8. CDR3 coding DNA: TGTGCCAGCAGCTTGTACCGAACTAGCGGGAGGGACGAGCAGTTCTTC. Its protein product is CASSLYRTSGRDEQFF.

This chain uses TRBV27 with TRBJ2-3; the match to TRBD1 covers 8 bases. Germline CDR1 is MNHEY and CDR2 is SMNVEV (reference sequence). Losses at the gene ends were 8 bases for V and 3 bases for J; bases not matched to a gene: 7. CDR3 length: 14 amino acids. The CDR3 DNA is TGTGCCAGCGGATGGACAGGGAGGACAGATACGCAGTATTTT. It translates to CASGWTGRTDTQYF.

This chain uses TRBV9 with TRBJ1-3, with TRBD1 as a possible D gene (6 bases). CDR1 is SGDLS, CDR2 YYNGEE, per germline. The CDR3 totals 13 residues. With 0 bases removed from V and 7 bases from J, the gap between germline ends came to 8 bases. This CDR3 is CASSVGQGNTIYF. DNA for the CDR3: TGTGCCAGCAGCGTAGGGCAGGGGAACACCATATATTTT.

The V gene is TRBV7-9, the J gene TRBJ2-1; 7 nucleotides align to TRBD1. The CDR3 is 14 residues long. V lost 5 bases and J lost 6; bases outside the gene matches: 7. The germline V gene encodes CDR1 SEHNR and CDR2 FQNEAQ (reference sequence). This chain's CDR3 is CASSPGPGGNEQFF. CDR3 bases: TGTGCCAGCAGCCCTGGTCCAGGGGGCAATGAGCAGTTCTTC. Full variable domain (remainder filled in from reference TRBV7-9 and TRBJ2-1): DTGVSQNPRHKITKRGQNVTFRCDPISEHNRLYWYRQTLGQGPEFLTYFQNEAQLEKSRLLSDRFSAERPKGSFSTLEIQRTEQGDSAMYLCASSPGPGGNEQFFGPGTRLTVL.

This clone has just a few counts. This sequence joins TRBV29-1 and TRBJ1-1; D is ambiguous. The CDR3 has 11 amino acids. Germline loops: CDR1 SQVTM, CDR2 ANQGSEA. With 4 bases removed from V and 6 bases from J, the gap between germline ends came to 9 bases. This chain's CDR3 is CSVAVRAEAFF. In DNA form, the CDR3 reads TGCAGCGTTGCCGTCCGGGCTGAAGCTTTCTTT.

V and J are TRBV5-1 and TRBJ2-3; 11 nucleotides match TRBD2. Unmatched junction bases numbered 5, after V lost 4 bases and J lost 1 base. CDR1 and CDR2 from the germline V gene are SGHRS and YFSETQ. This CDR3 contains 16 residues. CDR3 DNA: TGCGCCAGCAGCACGACGGGACTAGCGGGCACAGATACGCAGTATTTT. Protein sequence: CASSTTGLAGTDTQYF.

The CDR3 reads CASSLRSSLAGIHEQYF. CDR3 sequence (DNA): TGTGCCAGCAGCTTAAGATCGAGCCTAGCGGGAATCCACGAGCAGTACTTC. The rearrangement links TRBV5-8 to TRBJ2-7; 9 bases align to TRBD2. CDR1 is SGHTS and CDR2 is YDEGEE in the germline V gene. Unmatched junction bases numbered 14, after V lost 2 bases and J lost 5 bases. There are 17 residues in the CDR3.

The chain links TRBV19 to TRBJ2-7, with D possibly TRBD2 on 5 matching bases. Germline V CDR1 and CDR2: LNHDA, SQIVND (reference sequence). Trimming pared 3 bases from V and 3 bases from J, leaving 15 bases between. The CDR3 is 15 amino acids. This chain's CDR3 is CASSMRASGFYEQYF. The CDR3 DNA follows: TGTGCCAGTAGTATGAGGGCGAGTGGATTCTACGAGCAGTACTTC.

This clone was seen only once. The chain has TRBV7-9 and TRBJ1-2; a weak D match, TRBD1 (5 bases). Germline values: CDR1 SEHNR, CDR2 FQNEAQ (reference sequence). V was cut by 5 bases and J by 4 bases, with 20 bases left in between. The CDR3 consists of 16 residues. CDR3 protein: CASSPSLGRASYGYTF. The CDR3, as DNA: TGTGCCAGCAGCCCCTCCCTCGGCAGGGCCTCCTATGGCTACACCTTC.

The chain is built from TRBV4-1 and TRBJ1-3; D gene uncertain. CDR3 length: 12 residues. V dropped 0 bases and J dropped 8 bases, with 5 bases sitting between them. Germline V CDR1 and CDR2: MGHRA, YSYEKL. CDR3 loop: CASSQDRDTIYF. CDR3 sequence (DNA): TGCGCCAGCAGCCAAGATCGTGACACCATATATTTT.

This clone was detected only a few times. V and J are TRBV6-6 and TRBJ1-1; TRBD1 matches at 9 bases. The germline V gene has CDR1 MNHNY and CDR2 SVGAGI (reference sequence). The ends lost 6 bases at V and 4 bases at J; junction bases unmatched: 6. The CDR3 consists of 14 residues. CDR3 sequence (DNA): TGTGCCAGCAGGAGACAGGGGGAAACCACTGAAGCTTTCTTT. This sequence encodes CASRRQGETTEAFF.

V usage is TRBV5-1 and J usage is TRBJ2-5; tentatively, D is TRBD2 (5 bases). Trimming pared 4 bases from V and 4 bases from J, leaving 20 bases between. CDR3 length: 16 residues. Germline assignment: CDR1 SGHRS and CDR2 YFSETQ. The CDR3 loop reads CASSLNPGLSAETQYF. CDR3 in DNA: TGCGCCAGCAGCCTGAACCCTGGACTCTCGGCAGAGACCCAGTACTTC.

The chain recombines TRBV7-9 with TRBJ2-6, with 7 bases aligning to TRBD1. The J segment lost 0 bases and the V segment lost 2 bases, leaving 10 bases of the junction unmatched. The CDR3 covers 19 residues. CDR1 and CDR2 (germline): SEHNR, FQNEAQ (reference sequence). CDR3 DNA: TGTGCCAGCAGCTTACCAACGGACAGGCCGATCTCTGGGGCCAACGTCCTGACTTTC. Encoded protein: CASSLPTDRPISGANVLTF.

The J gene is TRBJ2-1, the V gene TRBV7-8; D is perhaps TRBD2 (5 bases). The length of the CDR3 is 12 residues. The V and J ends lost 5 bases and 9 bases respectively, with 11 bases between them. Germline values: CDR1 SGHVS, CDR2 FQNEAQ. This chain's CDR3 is CASSILAAEQFF. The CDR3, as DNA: TGTGCCAGCAGCATCCTAGCAGCTGAGCAGTTCTTC. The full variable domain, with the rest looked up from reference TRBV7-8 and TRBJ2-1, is GAGVSQSPRYKVAKRGQDVALRCDPISGHVSLFWYQQALGQGPEFLTYFQNEAQLDKSGLPSDRFFAERPEGSVSTLKIQRTQQEDSAVYLCASSILAAEQFFGPGTRLTVL.

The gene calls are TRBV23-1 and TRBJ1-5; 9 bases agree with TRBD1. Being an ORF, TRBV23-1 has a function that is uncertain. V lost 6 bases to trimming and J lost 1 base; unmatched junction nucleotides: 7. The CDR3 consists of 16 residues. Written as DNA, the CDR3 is TGCGCCAGCAGCCCAGGCGGGACAGGGAGCAATCAGCCCCAGCATTTT. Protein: CASSPGGTGSNQPQHF.

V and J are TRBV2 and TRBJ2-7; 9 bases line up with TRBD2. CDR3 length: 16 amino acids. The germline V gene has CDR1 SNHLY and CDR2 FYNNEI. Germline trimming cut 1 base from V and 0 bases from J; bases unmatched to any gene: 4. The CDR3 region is CASSEGSGRISYEQYF. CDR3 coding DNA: TGTGCCAGCAGTGAAGGGAGCGGGAGGATCTCCTACGAGCAGTACTTC.

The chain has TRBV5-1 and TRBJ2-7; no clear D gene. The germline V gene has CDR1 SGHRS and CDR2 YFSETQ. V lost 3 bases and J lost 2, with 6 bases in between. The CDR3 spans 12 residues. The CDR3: CASSSDTYEQYF. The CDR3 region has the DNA TGCGCCAGCAGCTCAGACACCTACGAGCAGTACTTC.

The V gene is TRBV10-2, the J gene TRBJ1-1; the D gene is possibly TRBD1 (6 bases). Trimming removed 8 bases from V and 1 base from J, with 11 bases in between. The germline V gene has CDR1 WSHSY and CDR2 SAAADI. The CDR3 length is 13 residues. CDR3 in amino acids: CASQGQRNTEAFF. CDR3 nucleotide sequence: TGCGCCAGCCAAGGACAGCGGAACACTGAAGCTTTCTTT.

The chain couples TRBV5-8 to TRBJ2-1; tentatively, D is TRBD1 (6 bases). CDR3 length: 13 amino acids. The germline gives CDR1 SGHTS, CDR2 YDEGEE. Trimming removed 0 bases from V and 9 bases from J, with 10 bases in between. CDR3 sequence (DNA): TGTGCCAGCAGCTTGGTAATCAGGGGTGAGCAGTTCTTC. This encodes CASSLVIRGEQFF.

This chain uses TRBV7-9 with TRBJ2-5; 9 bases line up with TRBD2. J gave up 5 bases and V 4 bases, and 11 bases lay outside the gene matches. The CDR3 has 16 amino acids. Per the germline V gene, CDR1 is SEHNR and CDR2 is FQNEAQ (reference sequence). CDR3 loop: CASSSPRASGRETQYF. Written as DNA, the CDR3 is TGTGCCAGCAGCTCACCACGAGCAAGCGGGAGGGAGACCCAGTACTTC.

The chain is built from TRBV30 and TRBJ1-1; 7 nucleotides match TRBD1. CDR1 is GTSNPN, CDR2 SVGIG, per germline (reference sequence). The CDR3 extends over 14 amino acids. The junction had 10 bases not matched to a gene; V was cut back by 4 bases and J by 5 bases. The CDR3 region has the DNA TGTGCCTGGACGGAAGACAGGGACTTTACTGAAGCTTTCTTT. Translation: CAWTEDRDFTEAFF. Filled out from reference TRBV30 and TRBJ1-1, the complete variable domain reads SQTIHQWPATLVQPVGSPLSLECTVEGTSNPNLYWYRQAAGRGLQLLFYSVGIGQISSEVPQNLSASRPQDRQFILSSKKLLLSDSGFYLCAWTEDRDFTEAFFGQGTRLTVV.

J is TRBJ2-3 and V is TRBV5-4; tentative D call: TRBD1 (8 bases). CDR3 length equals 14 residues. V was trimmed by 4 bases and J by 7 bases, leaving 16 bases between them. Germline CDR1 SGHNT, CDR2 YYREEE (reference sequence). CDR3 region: CASSPGQGGYTQYF. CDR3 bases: TGTGCCAGCAGCCCCGGACAGGGAGGGTATACGCAGTATTTT.

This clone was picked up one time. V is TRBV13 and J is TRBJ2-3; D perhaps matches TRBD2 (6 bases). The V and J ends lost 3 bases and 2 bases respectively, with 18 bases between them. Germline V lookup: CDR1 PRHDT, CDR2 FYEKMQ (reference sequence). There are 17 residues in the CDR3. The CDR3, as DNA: TGTGCCAGCAGCTTCTCAGATAGCGGTCTGTTCACAGATACGCAGTATTTT. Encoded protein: CASSFSDSGLFTDTQYF.